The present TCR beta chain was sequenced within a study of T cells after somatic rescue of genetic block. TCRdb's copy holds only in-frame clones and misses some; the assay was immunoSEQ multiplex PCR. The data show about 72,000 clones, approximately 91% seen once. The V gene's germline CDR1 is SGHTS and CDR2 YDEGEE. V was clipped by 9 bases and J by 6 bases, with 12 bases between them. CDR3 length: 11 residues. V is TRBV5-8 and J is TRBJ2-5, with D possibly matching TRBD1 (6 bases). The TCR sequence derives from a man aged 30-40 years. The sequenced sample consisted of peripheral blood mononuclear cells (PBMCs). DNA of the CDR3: TGTGCCACAGGGGATGTCCAGACCCAGTACTTC. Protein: CATGDVQTQYF.